This TCR beta chain appears in the sequencing data of a study of beta chain features in type 1 diabetes. Study-wide points: Shortening that was moderate but significant affected the TCRB CDR3s of Type 1 diabetes patients in all four CD4+ subsets.

Germline-derived CDR1 and CDR2 are LNHDA and SQIVND (reference sequence). The CDR3 runs 16 residues. V gave up 1 base and J gave up 4 bases, with 13 bases separating them. Notes on this clone: Its antigen is unidentified.

Central memory, naive, regulatory and stem cell-like memory CD4+ cells were sorted by CD45RO/CCR7/CD25/CD127/CD95/CD27. Of the isolated RNA, all was reverse transcribed, and so the sequenced material was expressed TCRB transcripts. Only in-frame clones appear in the TCRdb table, and some are missing; sequencing was by immunoSEQ multiplex PCR. The repertoire holds under 350,000 clones, with roughly an eighth as singletons. The chain is built from TRBV19 and TRBJ2-2; D not resolved. The sequenced material came from naive CD4+ T cells from blood. The sequence was obtained from a man aged 25 to 45 with type 1 diabetes. The chain's CDR3 is CASSIAELVGTGELFF. The CDR3 bases are TGTGCCAGTAGTATAGCGGAGCTAGTAGGCACCGGGGAGCTGTTTTTT.